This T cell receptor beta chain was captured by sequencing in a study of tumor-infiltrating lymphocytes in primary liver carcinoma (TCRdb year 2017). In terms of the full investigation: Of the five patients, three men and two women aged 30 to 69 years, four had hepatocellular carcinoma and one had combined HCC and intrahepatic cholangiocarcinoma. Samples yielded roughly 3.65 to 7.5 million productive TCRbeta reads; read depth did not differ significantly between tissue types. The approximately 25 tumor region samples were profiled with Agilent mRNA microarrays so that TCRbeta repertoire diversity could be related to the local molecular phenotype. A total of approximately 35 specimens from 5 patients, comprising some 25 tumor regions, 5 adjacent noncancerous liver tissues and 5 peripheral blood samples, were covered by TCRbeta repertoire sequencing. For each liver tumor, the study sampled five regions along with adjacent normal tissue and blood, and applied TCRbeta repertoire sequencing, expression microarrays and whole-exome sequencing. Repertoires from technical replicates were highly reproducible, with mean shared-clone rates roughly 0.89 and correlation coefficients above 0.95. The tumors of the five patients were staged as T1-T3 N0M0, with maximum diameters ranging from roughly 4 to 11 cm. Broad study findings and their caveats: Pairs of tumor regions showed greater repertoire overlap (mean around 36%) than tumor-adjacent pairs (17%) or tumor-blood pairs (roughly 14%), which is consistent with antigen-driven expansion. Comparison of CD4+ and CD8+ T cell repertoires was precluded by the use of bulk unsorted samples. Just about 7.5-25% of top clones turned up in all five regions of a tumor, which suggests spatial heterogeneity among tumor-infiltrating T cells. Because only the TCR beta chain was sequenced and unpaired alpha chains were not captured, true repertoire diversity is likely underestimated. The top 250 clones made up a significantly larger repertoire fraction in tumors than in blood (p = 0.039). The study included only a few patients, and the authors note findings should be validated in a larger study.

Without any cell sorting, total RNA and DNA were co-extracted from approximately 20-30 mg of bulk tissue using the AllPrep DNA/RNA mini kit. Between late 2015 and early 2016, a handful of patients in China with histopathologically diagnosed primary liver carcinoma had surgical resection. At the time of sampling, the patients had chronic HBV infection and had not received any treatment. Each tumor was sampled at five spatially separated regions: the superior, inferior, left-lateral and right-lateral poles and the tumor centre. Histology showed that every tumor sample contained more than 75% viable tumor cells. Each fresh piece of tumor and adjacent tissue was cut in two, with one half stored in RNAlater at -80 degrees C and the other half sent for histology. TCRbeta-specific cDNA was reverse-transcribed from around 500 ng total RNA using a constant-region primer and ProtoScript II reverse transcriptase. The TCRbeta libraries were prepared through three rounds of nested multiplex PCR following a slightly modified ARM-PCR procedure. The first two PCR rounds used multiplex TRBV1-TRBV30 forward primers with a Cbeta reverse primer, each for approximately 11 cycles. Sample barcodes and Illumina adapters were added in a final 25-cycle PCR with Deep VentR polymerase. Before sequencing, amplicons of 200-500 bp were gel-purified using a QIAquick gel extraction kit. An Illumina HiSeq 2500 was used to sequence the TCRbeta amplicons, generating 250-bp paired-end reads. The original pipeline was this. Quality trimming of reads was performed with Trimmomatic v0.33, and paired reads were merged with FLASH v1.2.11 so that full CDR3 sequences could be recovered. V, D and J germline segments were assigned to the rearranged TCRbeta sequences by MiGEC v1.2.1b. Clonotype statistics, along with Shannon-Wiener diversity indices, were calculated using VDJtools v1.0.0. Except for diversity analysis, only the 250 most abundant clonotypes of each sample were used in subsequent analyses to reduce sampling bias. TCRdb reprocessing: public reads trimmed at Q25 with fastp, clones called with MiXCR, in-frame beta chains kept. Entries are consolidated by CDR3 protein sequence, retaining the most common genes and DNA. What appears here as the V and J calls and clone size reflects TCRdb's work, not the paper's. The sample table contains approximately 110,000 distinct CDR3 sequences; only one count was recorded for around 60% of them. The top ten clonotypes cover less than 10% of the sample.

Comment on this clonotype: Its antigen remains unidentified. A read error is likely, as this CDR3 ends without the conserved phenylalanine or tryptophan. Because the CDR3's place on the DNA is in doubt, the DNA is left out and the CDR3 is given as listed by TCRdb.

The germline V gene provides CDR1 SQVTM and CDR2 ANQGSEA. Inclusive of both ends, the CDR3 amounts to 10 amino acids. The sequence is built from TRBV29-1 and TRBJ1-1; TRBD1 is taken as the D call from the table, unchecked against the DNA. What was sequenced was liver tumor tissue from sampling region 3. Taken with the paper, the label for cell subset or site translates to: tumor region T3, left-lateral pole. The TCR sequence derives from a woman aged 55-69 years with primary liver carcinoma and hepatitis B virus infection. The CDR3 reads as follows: CSGGQEEVFS.